These T cell receptor beta chains were read from a single sample in a study of cytomegalovirus exposure and HLA in healthy donors. Profiling relied on immunoSEQ multiplex PCR, and the TCRdb table lists in-frame clones only, not all of them. The sample has approximately 59,000 clones; 92% are singletons. Sequences were obtained from PBMCs. The receptors come from a man between 18 and 35 years old in good health and CMV-seropositive. Both conserved end residues are part of each CDR3. Fields, in order: V gene, D gene, J gene, clone size, CDR3 DNA, CDR3 protein. The D gene is left open where the match is weak. Clone size is shown for a subset of rows, as once, few, many or a class of expanded clone.

>TRBV28|.|TRBJ2-2|.
TGTGCCAGCAGTTTATCGGTGGGTCCGGGCACCGGGGAGCTGTTTTTT
CASSLSVGPGTGELFF
>TRBV25-1|TRBD1|TRBJ1-3|.
TGTGCCAGCACGGACAGGTCGAGCTCTGGAAACACCATATATTTT
CASTDRSSSGNTIYF
>TRBV5-1|TRBD2|TRBJ2-2|.
TGCGCCAGCAGACAGGGAGAACGGGAGGGGACCGGGGAGCTGTTTTTT
CASRQGEREGTGELFF
>TRBV30|.|TRBJ1-1|.
TGTGCCTGGAGTGTACTTGGGGGCGCGGAAAACACTGAAGCTTTCTTT
CAWSVLGGAENTEAFF
>TRBV5-1|TRBD2|TRBJ2-1|.
TGCGCCAGCAGCAAGGGACTAGCGGGAGTTATAATTACCTACAATGAGCAGTTCTTC
CASSKGLAGVIITYNEQFF
>TRBV6-5|TRBD1|TRBJ2-7|.
TGTGCCAGCAGCCACGGGACAGGCGAGCAGTACTTC
CASSHGTGEQYF
>TRBV5-6|.|TRBJ1-3|.
TGTGCCAGCAGCGCCCCCCCGAGCAGGATCTCTGGAAACACCATATATTTT
CASSAPPSRISGNTIYF
>TRBV11-1|TRBD2|TRBJ2-1|.
TGTGCCAGCAGCTTACTAGCGGGACCCTCCTACAATGAGCAGTTCTTC
CASSLLAGPSYNEQFF
>TRBV28|.|TRBJ1-1|.
TGTGCCACAGGAATCCTGAACACTGAAGCTTTCTTT
CATGILNTEAFF
>TRBV11-2|.|TRBJ2-3|.
TGTGCCAGCAGCCGGAGCACAGATACGCAGTATTTT
CASSRSTDTQYF
>TRBV19|.|TRBJ2-7|.
TGTGCCAGTCTGATGGGGGCAGGGGTCTCCTACGAGCAGTACTTC
CASLMGAGVSYEQYF
>TRBV14|.|TRBJ1-1|.
TGTGCCAGCAGCCCCTGGGGGGTCACTGAAGCTTTCTTT
CASSPWGVTEAFF
>TRBV5-1|.|TRBJ2-2|.
TGCGCCAGCAGCCCTAACACCGGGGAGCTGTTTTTT
CASSPNTGELFF
>TRBV6-1|.|TRBJ2-1|.
TGTGCCAGCAGCCCCAGGAGGTTAGCTGAGCAGTTCTTC
CASSPRRLAEQFF
>TRBV5-1|.|TRBJ2-7|.
TGCGCCAGCAGGACGGGGGGCAATATTTACGAGCAGTACTTC
CASRTGGNIYEQYF
>TRBV2|TRBD1|TRBJ1-3|.
TGTGCCAGCATGACAGGGGATCTTTTCTCTGGAAACACCATATATTTT
CASMTGDLFSGNTIYF
>TRBV5-1|TRBD1|TRBJ2-7|.
TGCGCCAGCAGCAACGGACAGGGGGATTGGGAGCAGTACTTC
CASSNGQGDWEQYF
>TRBV7-9|TRBD1|TRBJ2-7|.
TGTGCCAGCGCAGGTAGAGGGGACAGAGTCTCCGAGCAGTACTTC
CASAGRGDRVSEQYF
>TRBV27|.|TRBJ1-1|.
TGTGCCAGCAGGACAGGCAGTACGTCGAACACTGAAGCTTTCTTT
CASRTGSTSNTEAFF
>TRBV7-9|.|TRBJ1-3|once
TGTGCCAGCAGTCAAGGGGGTGAAGACTCTGGAAACACCATATATTTT
CASSQGGEDSGNTIYF
>TRBV2|.|TRBJ2-3|.
TGTGCCAGCAGTGATTCTCACTACAGCACAGATACGCAGTATTTT
CASSDSHYSTDTQYF
>TRBV9|TRBD2|TRBJ2-3|.
TGTGCCAGCAGCGTTTTGCTAGCGGGAGCGGCGGATACGCAGTATTTT
CASSVLLAGAADTQYF
>TRBV6-1|TRBD1|TRBJ1-1|.
TGTGCCAGCGGAGGAACAGGGGTGGGAACTGAAGCTTTCTTT
CASGGTGVGTEAFF
>TRBV6-1|TRBD2|TRBJ2-1|.
TGTGCCAGCAGTGAAGGAGCGGGAGGGTTCAATGAGCAGTTCTTC
CASSEGAGGFNEQFF